This record covers a single T cell receptor beta chain. As yet, its antigen is unknown. These data belong to a study of cytotoxic CD8 clonotypes in ibrutinib-treated CLL. Study as a whole: Each sample contained, on average, approximately 230,000 productive templates and roughly 96,000 productive rearrangements. Findings of the study overall: The study found public clonotypes uncommon, contracting or stable on treatment. Rising at ibrutinib response, clonality subsequently fell back toward baseline at progression. In sustained-remission versus progressing patients, sampling times differed.

Generated by immunoSEQ multiplex PCR, the TCRdb table keeps only in-frame clones and is missing some. The sample has 35,000 to 55,000 clones, around 73% seen once. The length of the CDR3 is 14 residues. CDR1 is LNHNV, CDR2 YYDKDF, per germline (reference sequence). The V end was cut by 1 base, the J end by 0 bases, with 7 bases between. This TCR derives from a human donor with chronic lymphocytic leukemia. The V gene is TRBV15, the J gene TRBJ2-7; D is ambiguous. The sample consisted of PBMCs, taken after 12 months of ibrutinib treatment. The CDR3 DNA sequence: TGTGCCACCAGCAGAGGAGGCGTCTCCTACGAGCAGTACTTC. The encoded protein is CATSRGGVSYEQYF.